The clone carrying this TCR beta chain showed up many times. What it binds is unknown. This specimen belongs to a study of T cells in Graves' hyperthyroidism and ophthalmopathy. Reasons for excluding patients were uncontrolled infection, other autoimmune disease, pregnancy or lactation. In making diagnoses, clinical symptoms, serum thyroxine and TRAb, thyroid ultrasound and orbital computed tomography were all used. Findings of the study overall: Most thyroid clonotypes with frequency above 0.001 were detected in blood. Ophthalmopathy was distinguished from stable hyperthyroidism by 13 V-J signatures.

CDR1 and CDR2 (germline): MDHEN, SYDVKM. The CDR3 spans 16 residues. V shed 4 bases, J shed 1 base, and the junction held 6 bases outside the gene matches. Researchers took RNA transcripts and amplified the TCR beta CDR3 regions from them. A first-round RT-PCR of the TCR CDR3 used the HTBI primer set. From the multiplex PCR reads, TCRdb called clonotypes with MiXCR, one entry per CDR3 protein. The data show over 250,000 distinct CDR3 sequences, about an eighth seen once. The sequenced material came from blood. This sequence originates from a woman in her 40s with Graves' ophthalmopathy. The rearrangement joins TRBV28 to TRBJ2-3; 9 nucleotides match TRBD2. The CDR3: CASSSVSGGGTDTQYF. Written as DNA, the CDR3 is TGTGCCAGCAGTTCCGTTAGCGGGGGAGGCACAGATACGCAGTATTTT.